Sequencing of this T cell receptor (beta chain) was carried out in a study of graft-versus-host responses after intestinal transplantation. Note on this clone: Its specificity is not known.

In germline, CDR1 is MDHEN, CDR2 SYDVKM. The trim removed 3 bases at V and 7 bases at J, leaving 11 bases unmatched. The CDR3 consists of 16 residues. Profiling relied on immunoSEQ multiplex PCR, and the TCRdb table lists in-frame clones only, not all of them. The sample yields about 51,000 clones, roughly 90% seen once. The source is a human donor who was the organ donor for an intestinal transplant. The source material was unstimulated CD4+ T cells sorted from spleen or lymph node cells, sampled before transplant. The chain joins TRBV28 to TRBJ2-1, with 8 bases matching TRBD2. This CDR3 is CASSLTGTSYVNEQFF. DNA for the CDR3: TGTGCCAGCAGTTTGACGGGGACTAGTTATGTAAATGAGCAGTTCTTC.